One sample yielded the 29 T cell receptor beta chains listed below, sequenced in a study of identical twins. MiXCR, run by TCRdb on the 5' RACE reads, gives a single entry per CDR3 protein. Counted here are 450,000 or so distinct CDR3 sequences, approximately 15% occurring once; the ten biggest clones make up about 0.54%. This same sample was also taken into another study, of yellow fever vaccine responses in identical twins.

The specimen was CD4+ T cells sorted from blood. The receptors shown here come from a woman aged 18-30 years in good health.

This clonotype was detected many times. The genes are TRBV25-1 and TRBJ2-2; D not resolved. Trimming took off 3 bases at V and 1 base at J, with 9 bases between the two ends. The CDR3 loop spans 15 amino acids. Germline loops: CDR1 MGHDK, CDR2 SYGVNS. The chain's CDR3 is CASSDNKRNTGELFF. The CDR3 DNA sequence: TGTGCCAGCAGTGATAACAAGAGGAACACCGGGGAGCTGTTTTTT.

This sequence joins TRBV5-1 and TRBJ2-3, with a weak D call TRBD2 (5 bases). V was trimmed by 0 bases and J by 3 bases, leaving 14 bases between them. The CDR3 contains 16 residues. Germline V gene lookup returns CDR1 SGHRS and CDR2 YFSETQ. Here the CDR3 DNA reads TGCGCCAGCAGCTTGGGGGTGCTAGCCCGTACAGATACGCAGTATTTT. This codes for CASSLGVLARTDTQYF. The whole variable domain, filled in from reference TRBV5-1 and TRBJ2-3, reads KAGVTQTPRYLIKTRGQQVTLSCSPISGHRSVSWYQQTPGQGLQFLFEYFSETQRNKGNFPGRFSGRQFSNSRSEMNVSTLELGDSALYLCASSLGVLARTDTQYFGPGTRLTVL.

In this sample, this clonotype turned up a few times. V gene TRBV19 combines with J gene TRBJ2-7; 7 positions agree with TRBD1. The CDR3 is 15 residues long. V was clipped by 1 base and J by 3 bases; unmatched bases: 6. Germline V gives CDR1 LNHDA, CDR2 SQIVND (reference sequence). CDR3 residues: CASSIVWGQSYEQYF. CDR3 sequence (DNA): TGTGCCAGTAGTATAGTCTGGGGACAGAGCTACGAGCAGTACTTC.

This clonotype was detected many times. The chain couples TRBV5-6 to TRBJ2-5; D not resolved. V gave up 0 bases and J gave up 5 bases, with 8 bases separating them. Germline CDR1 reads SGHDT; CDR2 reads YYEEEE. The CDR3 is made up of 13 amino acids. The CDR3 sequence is CASSLAGRETQYF. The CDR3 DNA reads TGTGCCAGCAGCTTGGCAGGCCGGGAGACCCAGTACTTC. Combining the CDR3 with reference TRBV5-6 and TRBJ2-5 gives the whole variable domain DAGVTQSPTHLIKTRGQQVTLRCSPKSGHDTVSWYQQALGQGPQFIFQYYEEEERQRGNFPDRFSGHQFPNYSSELNVNALLLGDSALYLCASSLAGRETQYFGPGTRLLVL.

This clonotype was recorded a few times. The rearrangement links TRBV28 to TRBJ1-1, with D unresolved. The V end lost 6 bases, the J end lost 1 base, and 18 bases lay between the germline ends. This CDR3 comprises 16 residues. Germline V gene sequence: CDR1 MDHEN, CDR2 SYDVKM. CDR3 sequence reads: CASSTTLGYTNTEAFF. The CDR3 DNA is TGTGCCAGCAGCACCACCTTAGGCTACACGAACACTGAAGCTTTCTTT.

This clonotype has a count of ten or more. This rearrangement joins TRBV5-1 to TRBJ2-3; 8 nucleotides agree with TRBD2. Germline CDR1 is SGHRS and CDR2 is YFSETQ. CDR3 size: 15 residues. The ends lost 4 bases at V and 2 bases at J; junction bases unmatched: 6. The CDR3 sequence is CASSQSGGSTDTQYF. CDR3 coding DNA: TGCGCCAGCAGCCAGAGCGGGGGATCCACAGATACGCAGTATTTT.

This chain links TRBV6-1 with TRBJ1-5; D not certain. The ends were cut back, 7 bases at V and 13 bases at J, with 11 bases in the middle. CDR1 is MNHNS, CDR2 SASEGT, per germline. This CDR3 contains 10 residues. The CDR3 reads CASIPTAQHF. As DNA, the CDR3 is TGTGCCAGCATACCGACTGCGCAGCATTTT.

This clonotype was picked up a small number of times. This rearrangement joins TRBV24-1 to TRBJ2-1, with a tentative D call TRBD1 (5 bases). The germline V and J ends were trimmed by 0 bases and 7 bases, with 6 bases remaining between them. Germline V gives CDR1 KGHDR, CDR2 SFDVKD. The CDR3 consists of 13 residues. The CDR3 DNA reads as TGTGCCACCAGTGATTTGGACAGTAATGAGCAGTTCTTC. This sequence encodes CATSDLDSNEQFF.

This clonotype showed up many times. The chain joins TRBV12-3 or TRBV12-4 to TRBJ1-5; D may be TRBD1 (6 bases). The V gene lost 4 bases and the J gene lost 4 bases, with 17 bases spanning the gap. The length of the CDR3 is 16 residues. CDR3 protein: CASSSSRTALNQPQHF. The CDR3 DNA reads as TGTGCCAGCAGTTCCTCGAGGACAGCCTTAAATCAGCCCCAGCATTTT.

The CDR3 nucleotides read TGCAGTGCCCTAAGTCCTAGCGGAAGCACAGATACGCAGTATTTT. Translation: CSALSPSGSTDTQYF. The chain employs TRBV20-1 and TRBJ2-3, with 7 bases fitting TRBD2. Germline assignment: CDR1 DFQATT and CDR2 SNEGSKA (reference sequence). This CDR3 has 15 amino acids. With V trimmed by 6 bases and J by 0 bases, 9 bases remained unmatched.

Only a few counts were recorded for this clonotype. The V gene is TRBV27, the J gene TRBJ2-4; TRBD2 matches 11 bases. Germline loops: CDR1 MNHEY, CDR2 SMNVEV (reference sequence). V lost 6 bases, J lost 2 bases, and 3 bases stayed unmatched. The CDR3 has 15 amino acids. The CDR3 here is CASSTSGRSKNIQYF. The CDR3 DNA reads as TGTGCCAGCAGCACTAGCGGGAGATCCAAAAACATTCAGTACTTC.

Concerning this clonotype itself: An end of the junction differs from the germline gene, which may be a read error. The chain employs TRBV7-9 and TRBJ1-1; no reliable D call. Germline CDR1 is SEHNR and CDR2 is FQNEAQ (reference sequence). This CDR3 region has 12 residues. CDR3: CASTTANTEVFF. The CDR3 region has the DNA TGTGCCAGTACTACAGCAAACACTGAAGTTTTCTTT.

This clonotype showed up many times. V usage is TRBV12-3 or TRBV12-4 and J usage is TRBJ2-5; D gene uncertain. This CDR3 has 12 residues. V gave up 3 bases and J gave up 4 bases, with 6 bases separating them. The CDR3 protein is CASSFDGETQYF. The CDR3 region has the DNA TGTGCCAGCAGTTTTGACGGAGAGACCCAGTACTTC.

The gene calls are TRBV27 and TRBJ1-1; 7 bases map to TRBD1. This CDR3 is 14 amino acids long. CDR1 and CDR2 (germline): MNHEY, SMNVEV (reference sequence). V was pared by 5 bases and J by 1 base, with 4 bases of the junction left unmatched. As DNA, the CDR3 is TGTGCCAGCAGTCCCCGGGACAGGAACACTGAAGCTTTCTTT. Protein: CASSPRDRNTEAFF.

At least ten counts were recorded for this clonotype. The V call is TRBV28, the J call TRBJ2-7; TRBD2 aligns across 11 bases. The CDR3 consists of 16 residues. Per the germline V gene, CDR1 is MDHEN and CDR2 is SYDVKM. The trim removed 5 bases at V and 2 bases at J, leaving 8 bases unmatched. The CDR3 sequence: CASSPSTSGTTYEQYF. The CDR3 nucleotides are TGTGCCAGCAGTCCGTCGACTAGCGGGACTACCTACGAGCAGTACTTC.

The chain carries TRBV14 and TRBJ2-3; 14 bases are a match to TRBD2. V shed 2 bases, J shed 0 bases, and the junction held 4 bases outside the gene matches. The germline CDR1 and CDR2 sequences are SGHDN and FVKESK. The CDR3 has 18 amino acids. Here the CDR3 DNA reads TGTGCCAGCAGCCAACCGACTAGCGGGAGGGTGAGCACAGATACGCAGTATTTT. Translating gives CASSQPTSGRVSTDTQYF.

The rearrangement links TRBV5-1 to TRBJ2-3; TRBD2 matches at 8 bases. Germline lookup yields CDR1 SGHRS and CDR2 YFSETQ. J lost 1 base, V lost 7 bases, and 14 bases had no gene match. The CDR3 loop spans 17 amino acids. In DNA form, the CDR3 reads TGCGCCAGCCGGCGCGGGGGGAAAACCCTCGGCACAGATACGCAGTATTTT. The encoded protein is CASRRGGKTLGTDTQYF.

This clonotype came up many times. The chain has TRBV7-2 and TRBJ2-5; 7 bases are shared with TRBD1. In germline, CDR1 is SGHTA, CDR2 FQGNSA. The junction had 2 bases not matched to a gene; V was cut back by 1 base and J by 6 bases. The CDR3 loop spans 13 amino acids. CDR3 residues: CASSLDRGKTQYF. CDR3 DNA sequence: TGTGCCAGCAGCTTAGACAGGGGAAAGACCCAGTACTTC.

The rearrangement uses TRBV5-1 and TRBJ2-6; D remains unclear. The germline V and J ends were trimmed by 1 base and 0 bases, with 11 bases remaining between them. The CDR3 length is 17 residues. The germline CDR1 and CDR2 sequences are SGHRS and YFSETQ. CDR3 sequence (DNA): TGCGCCAGCAGCTTGAATCCGTACAGCTCTGGGGCCAACGTCCTGACTTTC. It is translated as CASSLNPYSSGANVLTF.

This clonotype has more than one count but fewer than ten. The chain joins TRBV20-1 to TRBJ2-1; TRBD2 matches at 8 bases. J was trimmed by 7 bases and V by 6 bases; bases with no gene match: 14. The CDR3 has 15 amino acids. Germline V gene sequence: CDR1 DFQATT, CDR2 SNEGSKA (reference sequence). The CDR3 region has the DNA TGCAGTGCCCCCAAAGCGGTTAGCGGGACGAATGAGCAGTTCTTC. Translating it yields CSAPKAVSGTNEQFF.

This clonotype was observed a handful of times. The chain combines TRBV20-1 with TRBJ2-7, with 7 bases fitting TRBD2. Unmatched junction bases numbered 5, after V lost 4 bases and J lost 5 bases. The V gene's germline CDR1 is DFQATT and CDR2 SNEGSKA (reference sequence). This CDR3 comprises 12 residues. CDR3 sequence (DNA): TGCAGTGCTACATGGGAGGGCCACGAGCAGTACTTC. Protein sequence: CSATWEGHEQYF.

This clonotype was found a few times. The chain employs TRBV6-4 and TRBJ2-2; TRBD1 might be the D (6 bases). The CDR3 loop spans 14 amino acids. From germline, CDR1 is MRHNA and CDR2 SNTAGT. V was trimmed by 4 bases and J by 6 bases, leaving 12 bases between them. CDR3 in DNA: TGTGCCAGCAGTGCAAGTGCAGGGGCCGGGGAGCTGTTTTTT. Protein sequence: CASSASAGAGELFF.

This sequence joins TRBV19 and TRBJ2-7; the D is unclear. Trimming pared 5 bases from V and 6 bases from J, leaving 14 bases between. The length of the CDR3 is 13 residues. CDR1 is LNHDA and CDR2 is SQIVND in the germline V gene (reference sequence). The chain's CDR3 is CASSATAPSEQYF. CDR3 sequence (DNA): TGTGCCAGTAGTGCGACTGCACCCTCCGAGCAGTACTTC.

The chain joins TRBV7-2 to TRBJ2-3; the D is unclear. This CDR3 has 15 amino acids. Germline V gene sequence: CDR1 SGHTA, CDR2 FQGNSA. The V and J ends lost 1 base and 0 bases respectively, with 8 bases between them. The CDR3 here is CASSLGVTSTDTQYF. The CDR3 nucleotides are TGTGCCAGCAGCTTAGGAGTTACTAGCACAGATACGCAGTATTTT.

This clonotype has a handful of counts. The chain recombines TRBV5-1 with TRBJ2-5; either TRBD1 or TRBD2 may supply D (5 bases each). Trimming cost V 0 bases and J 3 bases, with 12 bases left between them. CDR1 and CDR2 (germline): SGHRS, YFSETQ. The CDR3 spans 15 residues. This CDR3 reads CASSLVGVWEETQYF. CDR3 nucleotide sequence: TGCGCCAGCAGCTTGGTGGGGGTTTGGGAAGAGACCCAGTACTTC.

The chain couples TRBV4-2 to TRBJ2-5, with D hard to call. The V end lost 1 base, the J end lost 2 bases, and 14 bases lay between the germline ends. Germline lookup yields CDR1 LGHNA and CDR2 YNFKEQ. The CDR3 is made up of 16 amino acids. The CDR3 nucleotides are TGTGCCAGCAGCCAAGTTTTGGCTTCCAGGCAAGAGACCCAGTACTTC. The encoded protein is CASSQVLASRQETQYF.

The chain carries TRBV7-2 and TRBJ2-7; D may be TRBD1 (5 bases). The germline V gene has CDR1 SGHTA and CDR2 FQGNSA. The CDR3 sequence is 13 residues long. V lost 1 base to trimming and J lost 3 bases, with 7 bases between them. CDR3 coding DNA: TGTGCCAGCAGCTTAGGACAGTACTACGAGCAGTACTTC. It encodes CASSLGQYYEQYF.

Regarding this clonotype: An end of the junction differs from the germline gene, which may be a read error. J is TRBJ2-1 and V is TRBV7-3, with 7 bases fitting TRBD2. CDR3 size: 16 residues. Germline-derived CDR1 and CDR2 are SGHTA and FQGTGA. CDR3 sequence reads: CASCFWVLAEHNEQFF. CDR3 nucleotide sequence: TGTGCCAGCTGCTTCTGGGTCCTAGCGGAGCACAATGAGCAGTTCTTC.

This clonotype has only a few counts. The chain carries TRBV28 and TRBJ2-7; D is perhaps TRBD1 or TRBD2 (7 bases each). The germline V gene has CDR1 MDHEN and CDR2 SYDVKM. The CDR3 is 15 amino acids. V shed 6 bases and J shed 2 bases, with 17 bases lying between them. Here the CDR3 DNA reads TGTGCCAGCAGGACCCAGGGGGGGGGGACCTACGAGCAGTACTTC. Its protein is CASRTQGGGTYEQYF.